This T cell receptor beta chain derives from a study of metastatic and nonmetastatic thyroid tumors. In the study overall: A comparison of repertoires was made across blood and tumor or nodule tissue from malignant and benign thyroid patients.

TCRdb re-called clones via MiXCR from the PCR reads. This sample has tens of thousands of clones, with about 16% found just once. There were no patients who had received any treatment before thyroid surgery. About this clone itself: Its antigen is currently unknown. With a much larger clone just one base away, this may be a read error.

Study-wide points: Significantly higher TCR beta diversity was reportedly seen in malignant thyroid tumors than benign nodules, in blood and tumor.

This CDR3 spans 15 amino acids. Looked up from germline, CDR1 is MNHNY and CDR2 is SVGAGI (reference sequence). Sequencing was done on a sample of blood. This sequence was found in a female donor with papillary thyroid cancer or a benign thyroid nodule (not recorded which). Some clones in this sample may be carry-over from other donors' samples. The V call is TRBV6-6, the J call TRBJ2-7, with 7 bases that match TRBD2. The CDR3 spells CASMLFGGNSYEHYF. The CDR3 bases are TGTGCCAGCATGTTATTCGGGGGGAACTCCTACGAGCATTACTTC.